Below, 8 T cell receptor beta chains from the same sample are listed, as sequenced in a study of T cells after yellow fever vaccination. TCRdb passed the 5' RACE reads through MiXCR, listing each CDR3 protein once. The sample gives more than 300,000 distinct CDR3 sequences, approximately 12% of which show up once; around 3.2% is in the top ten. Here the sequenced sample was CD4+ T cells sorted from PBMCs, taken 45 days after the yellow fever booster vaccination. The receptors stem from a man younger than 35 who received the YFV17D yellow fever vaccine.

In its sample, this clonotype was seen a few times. The CDR3 protein is CASSQGFRGKVAEAFF. CDR3 nucleotide sequence: TGTGCCAGCTCACAGGGCTTCAGGGGAAAAGTCGCTGAAGCTTTCTTT. The gene calls are TRBV18 and TRBJ1-1, with a tentative D call TRBD1 (6 bases). This CDR3 comprises 16 residues. With 4 bases removed from V and 6 bases from J, the gap between germline ends came to 21 bases. Germline CDR1 and CDR2: KGHSH and LQKENI.

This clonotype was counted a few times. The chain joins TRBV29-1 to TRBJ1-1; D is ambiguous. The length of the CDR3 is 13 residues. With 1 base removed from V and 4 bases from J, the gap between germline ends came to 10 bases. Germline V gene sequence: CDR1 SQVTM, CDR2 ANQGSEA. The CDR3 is CSVEGGRGTEAFF. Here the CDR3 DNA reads TGCAGCGTTGAAGGGGGTCGGGGCACTGAAGCTTTCTTT.

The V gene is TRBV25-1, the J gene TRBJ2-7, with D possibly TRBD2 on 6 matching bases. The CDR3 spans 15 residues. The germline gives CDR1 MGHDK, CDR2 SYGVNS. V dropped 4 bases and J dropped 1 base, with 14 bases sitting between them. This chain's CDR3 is CASSGLGGRSYEQYF. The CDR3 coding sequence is TGTGCCAGCAGTGGGCTTGGAGGGCGGTCCTACGAGCAGTACTTC.

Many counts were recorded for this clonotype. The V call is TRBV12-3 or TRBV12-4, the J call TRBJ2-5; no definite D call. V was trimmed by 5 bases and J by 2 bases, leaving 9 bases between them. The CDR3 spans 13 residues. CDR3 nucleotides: TGTGCCAGCAGTGTAGGCTGGCAAGAGACCCAGTACTTC. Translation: CASSVGWQETQYF.

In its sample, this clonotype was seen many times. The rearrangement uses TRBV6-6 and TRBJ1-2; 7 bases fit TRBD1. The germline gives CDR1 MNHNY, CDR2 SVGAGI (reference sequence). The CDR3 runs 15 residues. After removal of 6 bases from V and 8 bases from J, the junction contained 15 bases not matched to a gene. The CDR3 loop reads CASSRDSGDWRGYTF. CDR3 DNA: TGTGCCAGCAGCCGGGACAGTGGGGATTGGCGGGGCTACACCTTC.

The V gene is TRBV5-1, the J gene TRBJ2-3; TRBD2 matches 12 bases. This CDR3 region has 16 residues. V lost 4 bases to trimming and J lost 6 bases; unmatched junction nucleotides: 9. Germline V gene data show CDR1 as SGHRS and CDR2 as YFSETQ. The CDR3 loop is CASSTGLAGTRDTQYF. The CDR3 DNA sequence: TGCGCCAGCAGCACCGGACTAGCGGGGACCAGGGATACGCAGTATTTT.

The CDR3 loop is CASSPPGEDTQYF. Here the CDR3 DNA reads TGTGCCAGCTCACCACCGGGGGAAGATACGCAGTATTTT. The chain joins TRBV18 to TRBJ2-3; TRBD1 or TRBD2 may be the D gene (5 bases each). Germline V gene lookup returns CDR1 KGHSH and CDR2 LQKENI. The CDR3 totals 13 residues. With 0 bases removed from V and 5 bases from J, the gap between germline ends came to 6 bases.

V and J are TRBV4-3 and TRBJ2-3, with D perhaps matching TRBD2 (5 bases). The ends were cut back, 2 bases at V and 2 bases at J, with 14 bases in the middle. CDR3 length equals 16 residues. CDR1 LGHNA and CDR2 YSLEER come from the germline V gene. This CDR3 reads CASSQSDLSNTDTQYF. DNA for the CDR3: TGCGCCAGCAGCCAATCGGACTTAAGTAACACAGATACGCAGTATTTT.